The T cell receptor beta chain under discussion was sequenced for a study of post-analysis software for immune sequencing data. General study findings and limits: Controls had lower frequencies than patients of about 5 TRBV segments, which included TRBV5-6, TRBV5-1 and TRBV20-1.

Turning to this clonotype: What it recognizes is unknown.

Unique molecular identifiers were carried by the TCR beta cDNA libraries. TCRdb re-called the PCR reads through MiXCR, storing one row per CDR3 protein. The sample carries 750,000 to 900,000 distinct CDR3 sequences, 46% recorded once. Per germline, CDR1 SGHDT and CDR2 YYEEEE. V was clipped by 4 bases and J by 6 bases, with 10 bases between them. This CDR3 region has 12 residues. Material for sequencing was blood. The V and J genes are TRBV5-6 and TRBJ1-1, with no clear D. This TCR derives from a girl aged 5-17 years with multiple sclerosis. Written as DNA, the CDR3 is TGTGCCAGCAGCGCGGGAGAGTCTGAAGCTTTCTTT. Protein: CASSAGESEAFF.